These T cell receptor beta chains were read from a single sample in a study of post-analysis software for immune sequencing data. Each CDR3 protein gets one entry after TCRdb re-called the PCR reads with MiXCR. The sample has approximately 730,000 distinct CDR3 sequences, roughly 27% seen once. Sequencing used blood. The receptors stem from a girl between 5 and 17 years old with multiple sclerosis. The CDR3 runs from the conserved cysteine through the conserved F or W. A D gene is named only where the DNA matches it firmly. Expanded clones are given a class, and other clones once, few, many or no size at all.

>few|TRBJ2-3|TRBV20-1|TRBD2
TGCAGTGCTAGGGGAGGGGGGACTAGCGGAACTAGCACAGATACGCAGTATTTT
CSARGGGTSGTSTDTQYF
>-|TRBJ2-1|TRBV7-8|-
TGTGCCAGCAGCCTTAACAGGGCCATTATTTCAACCTACGATGAGCAGTTCTTC
CASSLNRAIISTYDEQFF
>-|TRBJ2-7|TRBV28|TRBD1
TGTGCCAGCAGTTCGACGGACAGGGGGGTAGTAACCTACGAGCAGTACTTC
CASSSTDRGVVTYEQYF
>-|TRBJ2-7|TRBV4-3|TRBD2
TGCGCCAGCAGCCATGGGACTAGCGGGGACTACGGGCAGTACTTC
CASSHGTSGDYGQYF
>-|TRBJ1-2|TRBV20-1|-
TGCAGTGCTAGGCAGGGTACTAACTATGGCTACACCTTC
CSARQGTNYGYTF
>few|TRBJ2-7|TRBV28|-
TGTGCCAGCAGTCCCCCCGGGTCTTCCCTTTCATACGAGCAGTACTTC
CASSPPGSSLSYEQYF
>-|TRBJ1-1|TRBV5-1|-
TGCGCCAGCAGCCACCCGGGCTCCGTCACTGAAGCTTTCTTT
CASSHPGSVTEAFF
>-|TRBJ2-7|TRBV7-8|TRBD1
TGTGCCAGCAGCTTAGTGAGGACAGGGGGCTCCTACGAGCAGTACTTC
CASSLVRTGGSYEQYF
>-|TRBJ1-2|TRBV6-1|-
TGTGCCAGCAGTGAAGGGGAGTGGGGGCGGCTGAACTATGGCTACACCTTC
CASSEGEWGRLNYGYTF
>few|TRBJ2-1|TRBV18|-
TGTGCCAGCTCACCGCAGCTTTCATACAATGAGCAGTTCTTC
CASSPQLSYNEQFF
>-|TRBJ2-3|TRBV7-9|TRBD2
TGTGCCAGCAGACCCTGGGGACTAGCGGGAGAAAGCACAGATACGCAGTATTTT
CASRPWGLAGESTDTQYF
>few|TRBJ1-2|TRBV12-3/TRBV12-4|-
TGTGCCAGCAGACCAGCCCTAGCTAACTATGGCTACACCTTC
CASRPALANYGYTF
>few|TRBJ1-5|TRBV7-2|-
TGTGCCAGCCGAGCCGACCAAAATCAGCCCCAGCATTTT
CASRADQNQPQHF
>-|TRBJ1-2|TRBV28|TRBD1
TGTGCCAGCAGGCCAGACAGGGACCGACCAGAGGGCTACACCTTC
CASRPDRDRPEGYTF
>few|TRBJ2-1|TRBV3-1|TRBD1
TGTGCCAGCTCTCCAGGGGGCGGGAACAATGAGCAGTTCTTC
CASSPGGGNNEQFF
>few|TRBJ2-7|TRBV27|-
TGTGCCAGCAGCCAGGGGTGGGACGGGAGTTACGAGCAGTACTTC
CASSQGWDGSYEQYF
>-|TRBJ2-1|TRBV2|-
TGTGCCAGCAGTGATGACGGGGGGCCTGGCAATGAGCAGTTCTTC
CASSDDGGPGNEQFF
>few|TRBJ2-1|TRBV18|-
TGTGCCAGCTCACCACCCCTAGCAAGGAATGAGCAGTTCTTC
CASSPPLARNEQFF
>-|TRBJ2-5|TRBV12-3/TRBV12-4|-
TGTGCCAGCGCACCGATTCCCTACGGGCAGTACTTC
CASAPIPYGQYF
>-|TRBJ1-2|TRBV2|-
TGTGCCAGCAGTGAATTGGAGCAGGGACGGGGCTATGGCTACACCTTC
CASSELEQGRGYGYTF
>once|TRBJ2-7|TRBV6-5|TRBD1
TGTGCCAGCAGTTATGGGACAGGGGTGTCCTACGAGCAGTACTTC
CASSYGTGVSYEQYF
>-|TRBJ2-7|TRBV6-6|TRBD2
TGTGCCAGCAGGTCTAGCGGAGGGGTATTCGAGCAGTACTTC
CASRSSGGVFEQYF
>-|TRBJ1-6|TRBV12-3/TRBV12-4|-
TGTGCCAGCAGTTCGGGGTGGGGTAGCTCCTATAATTCACCCCTCCACTTT
CASSSGWGSSYNSPLHF
>-|TRBJ2-7|TRBV3-1|-
TGTGCCAGCAGCCAACGACAGGTTGTCAACGAGCAGTACTTC
CASSQRQVVNEQYF
>few|TRBJ1-5|TRBV6-6|-
TGTGCCAGCAGGCTGGCAGGCCTAAATCAGCCCCAGCATTTT
CASRLAGLNQPQHF
>-|TRBJ2-1|TRBV29-1|TRBD1
TGCAGCGTTGGGGGGAACAGGGGATCCTACGAGCAGTTCTTC
CSVGGNRGSYEQFF
>few|TRBJ2-3|TRBV5-1|-
TGCGCCAGCAGGTTGCGGGTCGGACTTGATGCAGATACGCAGTATTTT
CASRLRVGLDADTQYF
>few|TRBJ2-7|TRBV20-1|TRBD1
TGCAGTGCATCGGGACAGGGAATCTACGAGCAGTACTTC
CSASGQGIYEQYF
>-|TRBJ2-6|TRBV7-2|TRBD1
TGTGCCAGCAGCGCCCTGGGGACAGCCTCTGGGGCCAACGTCCTGACTTTC
CASSALGTASGANVLTF
>-|TRBJ1-5|TRBV28|TRBD1
TGTGCCAGCAGTTTATCCTACAGGGGGGATCAGCCCCAGCATTTT
CASSLSYRGDQPQHF
>-|TRBJ2-2|TRBV6-1|-
TGTGCCAGCACCCCCTGGGACCTTGTGGCGAACACCGGGGAGCTGTTTTTT
CASTPWDLVANTGELFF
>-|TRBJ2-7|TRBV4-3|TRBD1
TGCGCCAGCAGCCAAGCCCCTTACAGGGGGACCTACGAGCAGTACTTC
CASSQAPYRGTYEQYF
>few|TRBJ2-5|TRBV7-2|TRBD2
TGTGCCAGCAGCTTACTAGCGGGAGGGTGGGAGACCCAGTACTTC
CASSLLAGGWETQYF
>few|TRBJ1-5|TRBV29-1|-
TGCAGCGTCGAGGAGGGACCCGATCAGCCCCAGCATTTT
CSVEEGPDQPQHF
>-|TRBJ2-1|TRBV5-1|-
TGCGCCAGCAGCTTGGGGGTGGGATCGCAGCAGTTCTTC
CASSLGVGSQQFF
>-|TRBJ1-4|TRBV7-6|-
TGTGCCAGCAGCCCACGGGGCCCGATTGATGAAAAACTGTTTTTT
CASSPRGPIDEKLFF
>-|TRBJ1-4|TRBV4-3|-
TGCGCCAGCAGCCAAGAGTCCGGGAAGGAAAAACTGTTTTTT
CASSQESGKEKLFF
>-|TRBJ2-1|TRBV2|TRBD2
TGTGCCAGCAGTCGGACTAGCGGGCTTAGCAATGAGCAGTTCTTC
CASSRTSGLSNEQFF
>few|TRBJ2-3|TRBV5-1|TRBD1
TGCGCCAGCAGCGCCGGACAGGGCGGCACAGATACGCAGTATTTT
CASSAGQGGTDTQYF
>-|TRBJ2-1|TRBV5-1|TRBD2
TGCGCCAGCAGCTTCGGAGCGGGGGATCGTGGTGAGCAGTTCTTC
CASSFGAGDRGEQFF
>-|TRBJ2-3|TRBV4-3|TRBD2
TGCGCCAGCAGCCAAGATTCCGCCGCGGGAGGGCCAGATACGCAGTATTTT
CASSQDSAAGGPDTQYF
>-|TRBJ2-7|TRBV7-2|TRBD2
TGTGCCAGCAGCTTAGAGACTAGCGGCAATTACGAGCAGTACTTC
CASSLETSGNYEQYF
>-|TRBJ2-1|TRBV5-1|-
TGCGCCAGCAGCTTGACTCTGAATGAGCAGTTCTTC
CASSLTLNEQFF
>-|TRBJ1-5|TRBV4-3|-
TGCGCCAGCAGCGATGAACTAAGCAATCAGCCCCAGCATTTT
CASSDELSNQPQHF
>few|TRBJ2-7|TRBV5-1|-
TGCGCCAGCAGTATGGACGCCTACGAGCAGTACTTC
CASSMDAYEQYF
>many|TRBJ2-5|TRBV6-5|-
TGTGCCAGCAGTTCGGGGGTCCTGTACCAAGAGACCCAGTACTTC
CASSSGVLYQETQYF